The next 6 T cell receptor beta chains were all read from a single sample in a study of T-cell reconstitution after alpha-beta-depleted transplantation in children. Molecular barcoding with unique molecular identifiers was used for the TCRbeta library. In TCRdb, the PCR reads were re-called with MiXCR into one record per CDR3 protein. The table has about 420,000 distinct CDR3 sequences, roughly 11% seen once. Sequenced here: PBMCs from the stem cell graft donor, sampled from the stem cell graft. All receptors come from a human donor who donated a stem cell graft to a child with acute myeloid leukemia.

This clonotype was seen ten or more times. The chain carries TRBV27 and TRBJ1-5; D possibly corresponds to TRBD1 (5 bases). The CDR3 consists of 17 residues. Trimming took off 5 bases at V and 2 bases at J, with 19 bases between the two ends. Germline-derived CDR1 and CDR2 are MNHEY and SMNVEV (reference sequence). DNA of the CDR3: TGTGCCAGCAGTCAACGGACACCCCTAGGTCGCAATCAGCCCCAGCATTTT. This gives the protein CASSQRTPLGRNQPQHF.

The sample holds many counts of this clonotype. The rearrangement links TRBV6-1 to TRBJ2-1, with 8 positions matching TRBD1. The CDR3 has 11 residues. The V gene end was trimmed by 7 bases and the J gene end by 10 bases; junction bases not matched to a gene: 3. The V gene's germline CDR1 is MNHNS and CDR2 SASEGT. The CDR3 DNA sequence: TGTGCCAGCACCGGACAGGGCGAGCAGTTCTTC. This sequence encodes CASTGQGEQFF.

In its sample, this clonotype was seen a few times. The chain's CDR3 is CAISDSGLAVNIQYF. DNA of the CDR3: TGTGCCATCAGTGACTCAGGACTAGCGGTAAACATTCAGTACTTC. The V call is TRBV10-3, the J call TRBJ2-4; 10 bases fit TRBD2. Germline assignment: CDR1 ENHRY and CDR2 SYGVKD. CDR3 length equals 15 residues. With V trimmed by 3 bases and J by 6 bases, 5 bases remained unmatched.

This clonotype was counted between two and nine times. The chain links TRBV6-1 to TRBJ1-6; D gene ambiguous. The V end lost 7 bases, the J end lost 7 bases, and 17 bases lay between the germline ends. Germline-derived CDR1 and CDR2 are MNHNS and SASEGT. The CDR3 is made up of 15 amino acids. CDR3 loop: CASTPTGLLNSPLHF. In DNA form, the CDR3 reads TGTGCCAGCACCCCCACTGGGTTACTAAATTCACCCCTCCACTTT.

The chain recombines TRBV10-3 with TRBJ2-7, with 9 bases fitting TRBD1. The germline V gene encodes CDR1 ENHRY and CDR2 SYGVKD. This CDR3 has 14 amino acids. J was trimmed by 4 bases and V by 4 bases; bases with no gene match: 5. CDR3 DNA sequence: TGTGCCATCAGTGGTATGGGACAGGGTTACGAGCAGTACTTC. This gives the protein CAISGMGQGYEQYF.

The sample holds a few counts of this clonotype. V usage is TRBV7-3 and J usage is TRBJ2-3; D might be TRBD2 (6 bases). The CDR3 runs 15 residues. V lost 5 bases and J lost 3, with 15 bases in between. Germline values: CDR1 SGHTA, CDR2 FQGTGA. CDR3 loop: CASSTDSGGTDTQYF. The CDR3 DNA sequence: TGTGCCAGCAGCACCGATAGCGGAGGTACAGATACGCAGTATTTT. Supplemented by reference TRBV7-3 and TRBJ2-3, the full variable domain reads GAGVSQTPSNKVTEKGKYVELRCDPISGHTALYWYRQSLGQGPEFLIYFQGTGAADDSGLPNDRFFAVRPEGSVSTLKIQRTERGDSAVYLCASSTDSGGTDTQYFGPGTRLTVL.